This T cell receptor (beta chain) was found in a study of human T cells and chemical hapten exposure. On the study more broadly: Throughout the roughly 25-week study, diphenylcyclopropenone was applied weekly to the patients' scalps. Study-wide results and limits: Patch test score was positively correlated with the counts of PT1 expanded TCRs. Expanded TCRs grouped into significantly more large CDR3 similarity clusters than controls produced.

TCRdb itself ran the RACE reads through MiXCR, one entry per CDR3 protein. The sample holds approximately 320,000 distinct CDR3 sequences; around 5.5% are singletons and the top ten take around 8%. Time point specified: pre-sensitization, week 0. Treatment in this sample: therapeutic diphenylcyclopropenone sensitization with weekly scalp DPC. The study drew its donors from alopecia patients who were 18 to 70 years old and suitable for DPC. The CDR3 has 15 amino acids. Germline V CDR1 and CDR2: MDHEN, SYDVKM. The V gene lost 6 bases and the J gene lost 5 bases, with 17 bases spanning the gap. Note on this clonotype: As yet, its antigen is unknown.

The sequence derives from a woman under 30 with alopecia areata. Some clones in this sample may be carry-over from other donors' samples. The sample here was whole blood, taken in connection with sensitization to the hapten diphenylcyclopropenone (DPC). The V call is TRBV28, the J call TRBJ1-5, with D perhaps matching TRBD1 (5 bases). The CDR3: CASSRDTAGHQPQHF. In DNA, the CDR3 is TGTGCCAGCAGCCGTGACACGGCGGGGCATCAGCCCCAGCATTTT. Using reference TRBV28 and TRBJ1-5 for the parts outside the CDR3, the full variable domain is DVKVTQSSRYLVKRTGEKVFLECVQDMDHENMFWYRQDPGLGLRLIYFSYDVKMKEKGDIPEGYSVSREKKERFSLILESASTNQTSMYLCASSRDTAGHQPQHFGDGTRLSIL.